This T cell receptor beta chain was sequenced in a study of cytomegalovirus exposure and HLA in healthy donors (dated by TCRdb to the late 2010s). Regarding the complete study: An earlier analysis of several hundred of the donors reported roughly 300 Gb of sequence data and about 120 million unique TCR beta sequences obtained from about 179 million T cells. About 320 gigabases of sequencing data and 78 million or so unique TCR sequences were included in an early release covering over 600 HLA-typed donors. Among the roughly 380 genotyped donors, under 90% belonged to the genetic ancestry cluster associated with self-reported Caucasian donors. The aim of the study was to test whether cataloging public T cell receptors could identify signatures of past pathogen exposure. The study profiled the T cell repertoires of 550 to 700 subjects by immunosequencing and related them to cytomegalovirus serostatus. Along with the roughly 700-subject first cohort, a separate validation cohort of over a hundred different subjects was used. High-throughput TCR immunosequencing, statistical association of individual TCRs with disease status, and machine learning were combined to predict cytomegalovirus infection status. A later analysis re-examined previously published TCR beta repertoires from hundreds of donors and added high-resolution HLA genotyping to investigate patterns of TCR occurrence. Rather than using new phenotypic data, the later analysis identified candidate immune exposures from TCR beta sequences and from how often those sequences occurred across donors. To decide whether each TCR beta V gene segment behaved as functional or pseudogenic, an earlier analysis of over 500 of the donors relied on high-throughput TCR beta sequencing. Donor age, sex, ethnicity and CMV serostatus were collected together with the repertoire data. A later genetic analysis took genome-wide SNP genotypes for about 60% of the roughly 670 donors and used that subset as a discovery cohort. All discovery cohort repertoires had been generated on a single sequencing platform. Both class I and class II loci were covered by HLA typing, at four-digit resolution. The number of donors typed differed by locus, with roughly 620-640 for A, B, C, DRB1 and DQB1, approximately 500 for DQA1, 606 for DPA1, and about 450 for DPB1. Four or five DR-DQ haplotypes were handled as single units for association and clustering, since linkage in the cohort was strong. Among around 400 genotyped donors of the cohort, an average of approximately 250,000 unique TCR beta nucleotide sequences were sequenced per donor, around 20% of them non-productive.

The cohort consisted of approximately 670 healthy bone marrow donors. All cohort members were sampled while nominally healthy, although unrecorded immune exposures were likely present. The donor was CMV seronegative and was included in the group of hundreds of seronegative cohort members. A peripheral blood sample was provided by each donor, and peripheral blood mononuclear cells were used for TCR beta sequencing. The Qiagen DNeasy Blood Extraction Kit was used to extract genomic DNA from the blood cell samples. Results the study describes overall, beyond this receptor: In a later analysis, most CMV-associated TCR beta chains were found to appear HLA-restricted, with HLA associations seemingly driven largely by CMV exposure. The only immune exposure information available for the cohort was CMV serostatus. The classifier was reported to diagnose cytomegalovirus status with high specificity and sensitivity in both the original cohort and the validation cohort. According to a later analysis, parvovirus B19, influenza, CMV and Epstein-Barr virus appeared linked to several top co-occurrence clusters. Linkage disequilibrium might explain the correlated functional status among segregating V segments, but an unknown experimental factor could not be excluded. An earlier analysis of approximately 500 of the donors showed that most TCR beta V segments appeared in productive rearrangements either about 90% or about 30% of the time, which broadly matched IMGT annotations. Most TCR sequences were seen in very few donors, while some public TCRs were found in many individuals. According to a later analysis, TCR association rates differed among HLA loci, with DRB1 alleles showing the most associated TCRs and HLA-C alleles showing the fewest. In a later analysis, over 15,000 TCR beta sequences were associated with specific HLA alleles at a false discovery rate of 0.05. In vitro tests confirmed that a few of the cytomegalovirus-associated TCR beta chains recognize cytomegalovirus antigens. Because HLA typing was missing for some donors at each locus, association tests included only the typed subset. Because the 87-base-pair reads could not distinguish some IMGT-functional V segments, including TRBV6-2 and TRBV6-3, those segments were excluded. Because counts were too low, more than 15 rarely observed V segments, including chromosome 9 orphons, were left out of the earlier analysis of 500 to 750 of the donors. In a later genetic analysis, fewer N-insertions in productive TCRs were reported among donors in an Asian-associated ancestry cluster than the roughly 700-donor mean. Roughly uniform sequencing depth across donors was assumed in presence/absence analyses, although this assumption may not hold. The cohort was sequenced for TCR beta chains only, and without alpha or paired-chain data the features that could be detected were limited. In the study, some 160 TCR beta chains were listed as associated with cytomegalovirus. In a later analysis, HLA-associated TCR beta chains were found to be more clonally expanded and to have lower generation probabilities than equally common non-associated chains. Strong co-occurrence of HLA alleles, especially DR and DQ, made assigning TCR associations to individual alleles difficult. The authors suggested that the approach could potentially be extended to other disease states and immunological phenotypes. In a later genetic analysis, a missense DCLRE1C variant was associated with V-gene and J-gene trimming of TCR beta chains, and the association was replicated in an independent cohort. A further reported finding was that TCR beta sequences accurately predicted the HLA-A and HLA-B alleles for most subjects in the first cohort. A group of highly shared sequence variants was considered likely to be a technical artifact of the sequencing pipeline.

Spanning cysteine to phenylalanine, the CDR3 consists of 12 amino acids. CDR3 DNA only is kept here, 36 bases in frame from base 1. Trimming costs V 7 bases and J 6 bases, and their ends lie 12 bases apart. CDR1 is given as MNHNY and CDR2 as SVGAGI, both from the germline V gene (reference sequence). Libraries were prepared through the immunoSEQ multiplex PCR assay. For the multiplex PCR, a mixture combining 60 forward primers for TCR Vbeta segments and 13 reverse primers for TCR Jbeta segments was used. Amplification of the CDR3 region of rearranged TCR beta genes was performed with a multiplex PCR assay on genomic DNA. Amplified TCR beta libraries were sequenced as 87-base-pair reads on the Illumina HiSeq System. The paper's data handling went like this. A later analysis tallied approximately 87 million unique TCR beta chains across the approximately 670 repertoires, and some 12 million of those chains were shared by two or more donors. Raw reads were error-corrected and collapsed into unique sequences with a nearest-neighbor algorithm that merged closely related sequences to remove PCR and sequencing errors. V, D and J gene segments were assigned by aligning CDR3 sequences to IMGT reference sequences. For a sequence to be retained, a match of at least six nucleotides to both a V gene segment and a J gene segment was required. Rearrangements were classified as productive when the CDR3 lacked stop codons and remained in frame with V and J, and all other rearrangements were classified as non-productive. CDR3 was defined according to IMGT convention as the region running from the second conserved V-encoded cysteine to the conserved J-encoded phenylalanine. The earlier analysis of some 550 of the donors excluded any sequence lacking an unambiguous match to a single V gene segment. In an earlier analysis of several hundred of the donors, V segments were called functional above 56.7% productive rearrangements and were called segregating when the between-donor standard deviation exceeded 5%. A statistical classification framework was developed to diagnose cytomegalovirus status using the catalog of TCR beta chain sequences. V and J gene assignment, in a later analysis, came from comparing TCR nucleotide sequences with IMGT/GENE-DB human TR gene sequences. A later analysis assigned CDR3 sequences and most-parsimonious VDJ recombination scenarios with the TCRdist pipeline. In a later analysis, each TCR beta chain was defined by its CDR3 amino acid sequence together with its V-gene family, and reads without a unique V-gene family were excluded. A later analysis removed 592 highly shared, low-generation-probability nucleotide sequences to deal with suspected cross-contamination and a sequencing artifact. In a later analysis, a clonal expansion index was calculated for each public chain from normalized within-repertoire ranks of inferred template counts. In a later analysis, generation probabilities were computed with a VDJ recombination model fitted to out-of-frame rearrangements, and the resulting probabilities were checked against IGoR. In a later analysis, hypergeometric tests were used to score TCR-TCR, TCR-HLA and TCR-CMV co-occurrence, with a repertoire-size bias correction applied to TCR pairs. To estimate false discovery rates, a later analysis permuted the HLA or CMV assignments 20 times. In a later analysis, co-occurring TCRs were grouped using DBSCAN, and TCRdist sequence similarity was added for clustering within HLA-allele-positive subsets. Repertoires with fewer than 30,000 or more than 120,000 public chains, plus five repertoires with anomalous nucleotide sharing, were excluded from co-occurrence clustering. Here the immuneACCESS table is served through TCRdb, limited to in-frame sequences with V and J called. Missing clones are a known gap in these copies; in checked studies unresolved V genes cover under half, and the rest lacks a known reason. Clone size and V and J calls were adopted from that table, with D and trimming inferred from the DNA. The sample table shows about 130,000 clones, and approximately 81% are seen once. About 0.76% of the sample is taken by the ten largest.

Note on this clone: No cognate antigen has been identified for it. Within one base of it there is no much larger clone, and no base qualities were kept.

This clonotype was sampled from a man aged 18 to 30 in good health and CMV-seronegative. Sequenced: PBMCs. Recombination linked TRBV6-6 to TRBJ1-2; TRBD1 is a weak D gene call, 6 bases matching. The encoded CDR3 is CASKQGQDGYTF. At the DNA level, the sequence is TGTGCCAGCAAGCAGGGGCAGGATGGCTACACCTTC.